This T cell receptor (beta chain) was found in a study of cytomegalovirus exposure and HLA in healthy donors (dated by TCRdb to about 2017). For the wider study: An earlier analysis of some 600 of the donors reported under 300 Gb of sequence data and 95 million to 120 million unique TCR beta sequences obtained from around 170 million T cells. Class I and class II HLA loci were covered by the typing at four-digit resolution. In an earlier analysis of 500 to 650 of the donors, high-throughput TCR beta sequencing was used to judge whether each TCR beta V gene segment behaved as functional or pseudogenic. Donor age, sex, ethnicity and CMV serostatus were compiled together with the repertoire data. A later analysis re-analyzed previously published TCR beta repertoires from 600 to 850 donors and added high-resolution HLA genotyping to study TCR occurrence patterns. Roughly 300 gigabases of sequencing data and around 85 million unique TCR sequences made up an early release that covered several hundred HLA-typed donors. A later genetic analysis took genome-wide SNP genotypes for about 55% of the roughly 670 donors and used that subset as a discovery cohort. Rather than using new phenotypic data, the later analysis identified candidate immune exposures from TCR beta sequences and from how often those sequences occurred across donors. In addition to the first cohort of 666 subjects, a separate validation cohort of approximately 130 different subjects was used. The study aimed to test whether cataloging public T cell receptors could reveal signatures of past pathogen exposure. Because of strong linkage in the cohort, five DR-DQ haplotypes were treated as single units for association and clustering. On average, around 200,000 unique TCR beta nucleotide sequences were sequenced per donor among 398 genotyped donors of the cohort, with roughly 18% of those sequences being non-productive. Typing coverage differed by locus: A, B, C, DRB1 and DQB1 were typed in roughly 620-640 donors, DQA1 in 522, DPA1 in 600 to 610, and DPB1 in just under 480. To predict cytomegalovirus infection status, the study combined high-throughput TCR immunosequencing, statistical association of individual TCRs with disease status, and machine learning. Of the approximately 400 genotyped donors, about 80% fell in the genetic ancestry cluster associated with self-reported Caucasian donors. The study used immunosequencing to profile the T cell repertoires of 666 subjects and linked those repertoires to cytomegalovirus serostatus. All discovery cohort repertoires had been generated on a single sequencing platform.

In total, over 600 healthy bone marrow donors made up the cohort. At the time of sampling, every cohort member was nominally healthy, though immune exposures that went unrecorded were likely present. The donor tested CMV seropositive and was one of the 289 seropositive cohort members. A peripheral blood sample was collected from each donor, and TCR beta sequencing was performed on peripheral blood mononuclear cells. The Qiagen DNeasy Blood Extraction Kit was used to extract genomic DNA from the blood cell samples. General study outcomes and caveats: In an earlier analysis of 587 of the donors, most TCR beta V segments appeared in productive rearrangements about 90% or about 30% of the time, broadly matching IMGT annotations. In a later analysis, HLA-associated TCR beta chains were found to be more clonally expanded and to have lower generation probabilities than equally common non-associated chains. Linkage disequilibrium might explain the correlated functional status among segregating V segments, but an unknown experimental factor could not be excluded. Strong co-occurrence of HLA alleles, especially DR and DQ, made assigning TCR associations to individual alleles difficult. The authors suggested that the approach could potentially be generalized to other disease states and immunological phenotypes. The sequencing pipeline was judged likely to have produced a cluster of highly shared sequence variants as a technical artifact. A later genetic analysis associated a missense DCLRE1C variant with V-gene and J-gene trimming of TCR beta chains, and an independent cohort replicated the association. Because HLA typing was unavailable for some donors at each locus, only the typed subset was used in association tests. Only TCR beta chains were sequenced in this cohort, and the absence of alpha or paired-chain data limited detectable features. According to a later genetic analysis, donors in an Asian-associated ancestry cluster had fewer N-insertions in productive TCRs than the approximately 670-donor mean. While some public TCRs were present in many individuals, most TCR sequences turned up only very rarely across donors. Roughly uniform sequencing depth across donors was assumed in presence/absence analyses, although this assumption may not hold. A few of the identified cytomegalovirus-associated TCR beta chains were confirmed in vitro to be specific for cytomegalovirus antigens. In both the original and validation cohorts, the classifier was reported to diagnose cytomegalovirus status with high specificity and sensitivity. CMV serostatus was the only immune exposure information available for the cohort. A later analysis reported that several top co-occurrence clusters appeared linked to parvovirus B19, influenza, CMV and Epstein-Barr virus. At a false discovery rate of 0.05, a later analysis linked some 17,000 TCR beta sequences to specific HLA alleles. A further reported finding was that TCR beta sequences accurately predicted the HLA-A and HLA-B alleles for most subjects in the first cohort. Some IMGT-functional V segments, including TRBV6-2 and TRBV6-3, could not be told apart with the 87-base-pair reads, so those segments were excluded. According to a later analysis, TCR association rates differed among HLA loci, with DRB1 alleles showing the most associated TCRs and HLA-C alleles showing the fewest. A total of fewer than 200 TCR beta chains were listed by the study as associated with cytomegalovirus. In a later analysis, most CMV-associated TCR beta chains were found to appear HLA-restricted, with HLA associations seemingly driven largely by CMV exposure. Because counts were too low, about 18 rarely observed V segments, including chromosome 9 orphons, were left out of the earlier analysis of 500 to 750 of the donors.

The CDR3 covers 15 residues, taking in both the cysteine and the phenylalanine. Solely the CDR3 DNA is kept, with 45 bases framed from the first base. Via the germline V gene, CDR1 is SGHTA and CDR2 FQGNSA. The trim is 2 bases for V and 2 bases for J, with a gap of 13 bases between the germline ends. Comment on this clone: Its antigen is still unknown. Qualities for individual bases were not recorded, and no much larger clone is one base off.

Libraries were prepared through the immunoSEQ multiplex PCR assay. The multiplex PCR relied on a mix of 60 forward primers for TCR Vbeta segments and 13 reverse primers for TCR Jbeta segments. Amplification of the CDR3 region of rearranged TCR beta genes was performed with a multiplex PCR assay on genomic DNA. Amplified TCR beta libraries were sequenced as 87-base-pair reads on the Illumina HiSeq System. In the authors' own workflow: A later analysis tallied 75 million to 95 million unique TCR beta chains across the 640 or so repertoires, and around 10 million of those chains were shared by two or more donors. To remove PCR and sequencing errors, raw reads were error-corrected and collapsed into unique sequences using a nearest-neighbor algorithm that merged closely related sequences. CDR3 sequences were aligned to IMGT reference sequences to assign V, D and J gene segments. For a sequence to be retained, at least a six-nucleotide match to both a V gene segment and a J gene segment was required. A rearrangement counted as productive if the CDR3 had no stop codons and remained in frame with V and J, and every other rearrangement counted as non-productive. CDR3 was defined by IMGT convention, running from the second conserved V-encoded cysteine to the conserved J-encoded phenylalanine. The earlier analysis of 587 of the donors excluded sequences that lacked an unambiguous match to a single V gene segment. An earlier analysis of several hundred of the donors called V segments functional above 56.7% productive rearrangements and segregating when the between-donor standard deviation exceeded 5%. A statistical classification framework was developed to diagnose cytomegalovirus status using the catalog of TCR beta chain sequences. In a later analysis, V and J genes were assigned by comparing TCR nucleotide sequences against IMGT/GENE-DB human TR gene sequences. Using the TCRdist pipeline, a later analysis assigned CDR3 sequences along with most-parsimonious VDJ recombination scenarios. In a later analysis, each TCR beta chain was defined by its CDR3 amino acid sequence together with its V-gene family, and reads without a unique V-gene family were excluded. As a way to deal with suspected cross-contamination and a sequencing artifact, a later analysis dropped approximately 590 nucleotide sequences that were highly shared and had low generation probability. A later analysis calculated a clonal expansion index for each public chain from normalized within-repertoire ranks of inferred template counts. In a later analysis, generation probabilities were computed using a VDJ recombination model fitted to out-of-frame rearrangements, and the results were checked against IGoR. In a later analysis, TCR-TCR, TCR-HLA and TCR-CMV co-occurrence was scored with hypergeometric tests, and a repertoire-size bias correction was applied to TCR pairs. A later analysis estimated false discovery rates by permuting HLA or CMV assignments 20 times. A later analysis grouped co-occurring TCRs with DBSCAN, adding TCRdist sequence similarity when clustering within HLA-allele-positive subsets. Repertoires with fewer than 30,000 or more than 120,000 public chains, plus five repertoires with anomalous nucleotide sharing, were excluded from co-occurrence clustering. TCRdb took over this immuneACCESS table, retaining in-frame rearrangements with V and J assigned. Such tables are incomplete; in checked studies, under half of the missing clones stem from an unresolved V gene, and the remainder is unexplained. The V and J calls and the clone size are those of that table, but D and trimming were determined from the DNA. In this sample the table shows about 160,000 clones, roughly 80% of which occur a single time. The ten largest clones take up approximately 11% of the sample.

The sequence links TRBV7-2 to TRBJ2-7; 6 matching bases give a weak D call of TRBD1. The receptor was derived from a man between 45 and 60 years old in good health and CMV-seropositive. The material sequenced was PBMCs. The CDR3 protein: CASSLRLGATYEQYF. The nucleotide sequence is TGTGCCAGCAGCTTACGCTTGGGGGCTACCTACGAGCAGTACTTC.